This T cell receptor (beta chain) is from a study of blood T cell repertoires in COVID-19. The CDR3 runs 18 residues. Trimming shortened V by 3 bases and J by 4 bases, and 25 bases separated the two germline ends. Data came from immunoSEQ multiplex PCR; TCRdb stores just in-frame clones and leaves some out. The repertoire holds 76,000 or so clones, with 70% to 90% as singletons. The source material was peripheral blood. This chain connects TRBV23-1 to TRBJ2-7, with a weak D call TRBD2 (6 bases). TRBV23-1 is annotated as an ORF whose role is uncertain. The TCR originated in a man aged 30 to 45 with acute or convalescent COVID-19. Here the CDR3 reads CASSHGVRERGWGYEQYF. DNA of the CDR3: TGCGCCAGCAGTCATGGGGTACGGGAGAGAGGGTGGGGGTACGAGCAGTACTTC.